The 21 T cell receptor beta chains given below trace back to one sample, sequenced in a study of T cells in Graves' hyperthyroidism and ophthalmopathy. It was RNA transcripts that yielded the amplified TCR beta CDR3 regions. HTBI primers drove first-round RT-PCR of the TCR CDR3. TCRdb analysed the multiplex PCR reads with MiXCR anew, one entry per CDR3 protein. In the table there are around 610,000 distinct CDR3 sequences, about 15% of which are singletons. Specimen: blood. These receptors were collected from a woman aged 35 to 49 with Graves' ophthalmopathy.

To note about this clonotype: One junction end does not reproduce the germline sequence, and a read error may be involved. The V call is TRBV7-7, the J call TRBJ2-5, with TRBD1 identical over 10 bases. In germline, CDR1 is SSHAT, CDR2 FNYEAQ (reference sequence). CDR3 length equals 15 residues. CDR3 DNA sequence: TGTGCTAGCAGCCCCGGGACAGGGGACCAAGGGACCCAGTACTTC. Protein sequence: CASSPGTGDQGTQYF.

The genes are TRBV2 and TRBJ2-7, with 7 bases lining up with TRBD2. The germline V gene has CDR1 SNHLY and CDR2 FYNNEI. The CDR3 totals 12 residues. The trim removed 10 bases at V and 7 bases at J, leaving 10 bases unmatched. The CDR3 sequence: CAIGLDIGEQYF. The CDR3 nucleotides are TGTGCCATAGGACTAGATATTGGGGAGCAGTACTTC.

The chain carries TRBV7-8 and TRBJ1-1, with TRBD1 identical over 7 bases. J lost 3 bases, V lost 2 bases, and 6 bases had no gene match. Germline CDR1 and CDR2: SGHVS and FQNEAQ. This CDR3 has 15 amino acids. CDR3 amino acids: CASSLFRQGDTEAFF. The CDR3 DNA is TGTGCCAGCAGCTTATTTCGGCAGGGGGACACTGAAGCTTTCTTT.

By sample share, this clonotype is medium-sized. The rearrangement joins TRBV29-1 to TRBJ1-2, with 7 bases that match TRBD1. CDR3 length equals 10 residues. The V and J ends lost 4 bases and 8 bases, in that order; junction bases with no gene match: 1. Per the germline V gene, CDR1 is SQVTM and CDR2 is ANQGSEA. For the CDR3, the DNA is TGCAGCGTTGTGACAGGGGGCTACACCTTC. This gives the protein CSVVTGGYTF. Based on the CDR3 plus reference TRBV29-1 and TRBJ1-2, the full variable domain is SAVISQKPSRDICQRGTSLTIQCQVDSQVTMMFWYRQQPGQSLTLIATANQGSEATYESGFVIDKFPISRPNLTFSTLTVSNMSPEDSSIYLCSVVTGGYTFGSGTRLTVV.

This clonotype occurred many times. V gene TRBV28 combines with J gene TRBJ2-6; TRBD1 is a possible D gene (5 bases). Trimming shortened V by 6 bases and J by 4 bases, and 22 bases separated the two germline ends. Germline V gene data show CDR1 as MDHEN and CDR2 as SYDVKM. The CDR3 runs 18 residues. CDR3 sequence (DNA): TGTGCCAGCAGCTCCACCTCACTACCCAGGGTAGGGGCCAACGTCCTGACTTTC. This encodes CASSSTSLPRVGANVLTF.

The chain couples TRBV20-1 to TRBJ2-5; 7 bases align to TRBD2. The CDR3 loop spans 16 amino acids. The V and J ends lost 1 base and 1 base, in that order; junction bases with no gene match: 9. Germline lookup yields CDR1 DFQATT and CDR2 SNEGSKA (reference sequence). The CDR3 sequence is CSARVGGRVLQETQYF. For the CDR3, the DNA is TGCAGTGCTAGAGTGGGTGGGAGGGTCCTCCAAGAGACCCAGTACTTC.

This clonotype came up many times. The chain uses TRBV19 and TRBJ1-1; a weak D match, TRBD1 (5 bases). The CDR3 has 15 residues. Germline V gene sequence: CDR1 LNHDA, CDR2 SQIVND (reference sequence). V lost 5 bases and J 6 bases, leaving 19 bases between the germline ends. The CDR3 DNA is TGTGCCAGTAGTCCGAGGGGACGGGCGGCTGCTGAAGCTTTCTTT. It encodes CASSPRGRAAAEAFF.

This clonotype was found many times. This chain uses TRBV9 with TRBJ1-2, with TRBD1 identical over 9 bases. The length of the CDR3 is 13 residues. The germline V gene encodes CDR1 SGDLS and CDR2 YYNGEE. V lost 0 bases and J lost 8; bases outside the gene matches: 2. Written as DNA, the CDR3 is TGTGCCAGCAGCGTAGGACAGGGGGAAGGCTACACCTTC. The encoded protein is CASSVGQGEGYTF.

This clonotype was picked up many times. This chain uses TRBV25-1 with TRBJ1-2; D is undetermined. CDR3 size: 13 residues. Germline assignment: CDR1 MGHDK and CDR2 SYGVNS. The ends were cut back, 4 bases at V and 4 bases at J, with 10 bases in the middle. The CDR3 nucleotides are TGTGCCAGCAGTGGGCAGGAGACCTATGGCTACACCTTC. This sequence encodes CASSGQETYGYTF.

This clonotype came up many times. The chain carries TRBV20-1 and TRBJ2-5, with D perhaps matching TRBD1 or TRBD2 (6 bases each). CDR1 DFQATT and CDR2 SNEGSKA come from the germline V gene (reference sequence). The CDR3 runs to 17 residues. Trimming removed 1 base at V and 9 bases at J, with 27 bases between. Here the CDR3 reads CSARGGVLGGFEGAQYF. In nucleotides, the CDR3 is TGCAGTGCTAGAGGGGGGGTCTTAGGGGGATTCGAGGGGGCCCAGTACTTC.

The chain has TRBV7-9 and TRBJ1-1, with D maybe TRBD1 (6 bases). Germline V gene data show CDR1 as SEHNR and CDR2 as FQNEAQ (reference sequence). Trimming left V 5 bases short and J 2 bases short, with 15 bases between. The CDR3 is made up of 15 amino acids. The CDR3 is CASSLRTGTNTEAFF. The CDR3 DNA reads as TGTGCCAGCAGCCTCCGTACAGGGACTAACACTGAAGCTTTCTTT.

In this sample, this clonotype turned up many times. The chain uses TRBV20-1 and TRBJ1-5, with D unclear. Germline V CDR1 and CDR2: DFQATT, SNEGSKA (reference sequence). The length of the CDR3 is 12 residues. V was clipped by 6 bases and J by 3 bases, with 9 bases between them. CDR3 region: CSAFIPNQPQHF. Here the CDR3 DNA reads TGCAGTGCCTTTATACCCAATCAGCCCCAGCATTTT.

This clonotype was found many times. The V call is TRBV7-9, the J call TRBJ2-7; TRBD1 matches 11 bases. After removal of 6 bases from V and 5 bases from J, the junction contained 9 bases not matched to a gene. The CDR3 consists of 15 residues. Germline loops: CDR1 SEHNR, CDR2 FQNEAQ (reference sequence). CDR3: CASSSLGTGGHEQYF. The CDR3 nucleotides read TGTGCCAGCAGTTCGTTGGGGACAGGGGGTCACGAGCAGTACTTC.

The chain is built from TRBV27 and TRBJ2-5; 10 bases map to TRBD1. Looked up from germline, CDR1 is MNHEY and CDR2 is SMNVEV (reference sequence). The CDR3 runs to 15 residues. Trimming removed 0 bases from V and 4 bases from J; junction bases left unmatched: 2. The CDR3 region has the DNA TGTGCCAGCAGTTTATCCCGGGACAGGGGAGAGACCCAGTACTTC. This sequence encodes CASSLSRDRGETQYF.

This clonotype has ten or more counts. The V call is TRBV20-1, the J call TRBJ2-2; tentatively, D is TRBD1 (6 bases). V lost 0 bases to trimming and J lost 4 bases, with 9 bases between them. The CDR3 runs 14 residues. The germline CDR1 and CDR2 sequences are DFQATT and SNEGSKA (reference sequence). Here the CDR3 DNA reads TGCAGTGCTAGAGACGGCAGGGGCACCGGGGAGCTGTTTTTT. Translated: CSARDGRGTGELFF.

In its sample, this clonotype was seen many times. The chain carries TRBV28 and TRBJ1-1, with 7 positions matching TRBD1. The CDR3 is 14 amino acids. The germline V gene has CDR1 MDHEN and CDR2 SYDVKM. V lost 6 bases to trimming and J lost 3 bases; unmatched junction nucleotides: 7. In nucleotides, the CDR3 is TGTGCCAGCAGCCGGGACAGAAGGGACACTGAAGCTTTCTTT. It encodes CASSRDRRDTEAFF.

There are a few counts of this clonotype. The chain links TRBV6-2 or TRBV6-3 to TRBJ2-2; 11 bases match TRBD2. The CDR3 totals 19 residues. V lost 5 bases to trimming and J lost 3 bases; unmatched junction nucleotides: 14. Germline values: CDR1 MNHEY, CDR2 SVGEGT. Here the CDR3 reads CASSPKLAGAIRDTGELFF. The CDR3 coding sequence is TGTGCCAGCAGTCCGAAACTAGCGGGAGCCATCAGGGACACCGGGGAGCTGTTTTTT.

This clonotype has ten or more counts. The chain couples TRBV6-5 to TRBJ1-5, with 7 nucleotides matching TRBD1. With V trimmed by 2 bases and J by 4 bases, 5 bases remained unmatched. Germline V gene lookup returns CDR1 MNHEY and CDR2 SVGAGI. The CDR3 spans 15 residues. CDR3 sequence (DNA): TGTGCCAGCAGTTACGTCCCAGGGGGTAATCAGCCCCAGCATTTT. This codes for CASSYVPGGNQPQHF.

This clonotype occurred many times. The chain recombines TRBV10-3 with TRBJ2-7; D is perhaps TRBD1 (5 bases). Germline CDR1 is ENHRY and CDR2 is SYGVKD. This CDR3 comprises 12 residues. The ends were cut back, 6 bases at V and 3 bases at J, with 9 bases in the middle. CDR3 DNA: TGTGCCATCAGGGACAAGGGCTACGAGCAGTACTTC. It yields the protein CAIRDKGYEQYF.

This CDR3 is CASSLVPGSSYEQYF. For the CDR3, the DNA is TGTGCCAGCAGCTTAGTCCCAGGGAGCTCCTACGAGCAGTACTTC. This chain uses TRBV7-9 with TRBJ2-7; D may correspond to TRBD1 or TRBD2 (5 bases each). This CDR3 spans 15 amino acids. Germline CDR1 reads SEHNR; CDR2 reads FQNEAQ (reference sequence). V lost 1 base and J 0 bases, leaving 10 bases between the germline ends.

This clonotype has ten or more counts. The V gene is TRBV28, the J gene TRBJ2-5, with D maybe TRBD2 (6 bases). This CDR3 is built from 14 residues. V lost 7 bases and J 5 bases, leaving 17 bases between the germline ends. The germline V gene has CDR1 MDHEN and CDR2 SYDVKM. The CDR3 region is CASKIREPRETQYF. The CDR3 nucleotides are TGTGCCAGCAAGATCCGGGAGCCGAGGGAGACCCAGTACTTC.